Here is one T cell receptor (beta chain) with its context. Antigen: not known. Researchers ran the PCR with 60 Vbeta and 13 Jbeta primers. TCRdb keeps only in-frame clones here, not all; method: immunoSEQ multiplex PCR. Counted here are 150,000 or so clones, 60% to 85% occurring once; the ten biggest clones make up around 3.1%. These donors counted as nominally healthy when sampled, but unrecorded immune exposures were likely. This specimen comes from a study of cytomegalovirus exposure and HLA in healthy donors. Findings and caveats of the study: Per published reports, the classifier diagnosed cytomegalovirus status with high specificity and sensitivity. Later analysis demonstrated an association between a missense DCLRE1C variant and TCR beta V- and J-gene trimming. Donors were assumed by presence/absence analyses to have roughly uniform sequencing depth.

The TCR was taken from a woman aged 50 to 60 in good health and CMV-seropositive. Material: PBMCs.

CDR3 region: CASSASGTGLATNEKLFF. In DNA, the CDR3 is TGTGCCAGCAGCGCCTCCGGGACAGGGCTTGCAACTAATGAAAAACTGTTTTTT. V is TRBV9 and J is TRBJ1-4, with 9 bases fitting TRBD1. The junction had 9 bases not matched to a gene; V was cut back by 3 bases and J by 0 bases. Germline CDR1 and CDR2: SGDLS and YYNGEE. The CDR3 contains 18 residues.